This T cell receptor beta chain was recovered during a study of shared clonotypes between healthy human individuals. In the study overall: Every donor yielded three CD4 naive, three CD4 memory, two CD8 naive and one CD8 memory plate. Study outcomes and limitations: Genetic and exposure-history diversity was limited by the small donor number. Larger estimated richness was generally seen in naive subsets than in memory subsets.

The CDR3 runs to 13 residues. CDR1 and CDR2 (germline): KGHSH, LQKENI. The V end lost 0 bases, the J end lost 10 bases, and 10 bases lay between the germline ends. For this clone: Its antigen remains unidentified.

Donors had no recently reported acute infections or vaccinations and were HIV-negative. Assay used: immunoSEQ multiplex PCR; TCRdb lists only in-frame clones, some missing. Among 900,000 to 1,200,000 clones, roughly 74% were seen once, and the ten largest hold 0.55% to 0.7%. The chain employs TRBV18 and TRBJ2-1, with D hard to call. The source of this sequence is a man between 18 and 35 years old in good health. Some clones in this sample may be carry-over from other donors' samples. Sequenced input: memory CD4+ T cells from PBMCs. Subset defined: CD45RA-negative fraction. CDR3 bases: TGTGCCAGCTCACCACCGACGGTCACAGAGCAGTTCTTC. This translates into CASSPPTVTEQFF.